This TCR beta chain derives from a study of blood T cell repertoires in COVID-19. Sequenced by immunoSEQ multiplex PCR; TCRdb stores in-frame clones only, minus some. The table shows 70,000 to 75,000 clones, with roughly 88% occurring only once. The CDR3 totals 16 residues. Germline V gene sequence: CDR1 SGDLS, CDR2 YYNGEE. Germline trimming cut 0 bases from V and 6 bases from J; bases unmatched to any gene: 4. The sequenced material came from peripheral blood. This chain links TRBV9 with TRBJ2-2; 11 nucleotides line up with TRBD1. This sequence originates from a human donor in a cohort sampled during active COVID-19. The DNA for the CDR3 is TGTGCCAGCAGCGTAGCTGGGACAGGGGGGCCCGGGGAGCTGTTTTTT. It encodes CASSVAGTGGPGELFF. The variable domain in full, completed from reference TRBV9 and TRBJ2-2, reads DSGVTQTPKHLITATGQRVTLRCSPRSGDLSVYWYQQSLDQGLQFLIQYYNGEERAKGNILERFSAQQFPDLHSELNLSSLELGDSALYFCASSVAGTGGPGELFFGEGSRLTVL.